One and the same sample provided the 9 T cell receptor beta chains below, sequenced in a study of neurological immune-mediated disorders. Each CDR3 protein is one row after TCRdb ran MiXCR on the 5' RACE reads. The table shows approximately 31,000 distinct CDR3 sequences, with roughly 4.4% occurring only once. The sample taken for sequencing was PBMCs. These receptors were taken from a young man in good health.

This clonotype has a count of ten or more. V is TRBV6-5 and J is TRBJ1-2, with TRBD1 matching 9 bases. The CDR3 covers 18 residues. With 2 bases clipped from V and 1 base from J, the junction kept 11 bases outside the gene matches. Germline assignment: CDR1 MNHEY and CDR2 SVGAGI. CDR3 bases: TGTGCCAGCAGTTACGTACTCTTCGGGGACAGGGTTAACTATGGCTACACCTTC. Its translation: CASSYVLFGDRVNYGYTF.

This clonotype was counted many times. The gene calls are TRBV9 and TRBJ2-1, with D maybe TRBD1 (5 bases). V lost 2 bases, J lost 0 bases, and 12 bases lay in between. The V gene's germline CDR1 is SGDLS and CDR2 YYNGEE. This CDR3 contains 16 residues. The CDR3 DNA reads TGTGCCAGCAGCGTGTTAGGGGTCGGCTCCTACAATGAGCAGTTCTTC. Protein product: CASSVLGVGSYNEQFF.

This clonotype was detected ten times or more. The rearrangement uses TRBV15 and TRBJ1-4; D is uncertain. CDR3 length equals 15 residues. Per the germline V gene, CDR1 is LNHNV and CDR2 is YYDKDF (reference sequence). The germline V and J ends were trimmed by 0 bases and 8 bases, with 13 bases remaining between them. CDR3 nucleotides: TGTGCCACCAGCAGAGATAAACGAACGGGGGAAAAACTGTTTTTT. It translates to CATSRDKRTGEKLFF. Full variable domain (missing parts from reference TRBV15 and TRBJ1-4): DAMVIQNPRYQVTQFGKPVTLSCSQTLNHNVMYWYQQKSSQAPKLLFHYYDKDFNNEADTPDNFQSRRPNTSFCFLDIRSPGLGDTAMYLCATSRDKRTGEKLFFGSGTQLSVL.

This clonotype has at least ten counts. V and J are TRBV5-1 and TRBJ1-3; maybe TRBD1 (5 bases). The CDR3 has 15 amino acids. Trimming left V 4 bases short and J 0 bases short, with 11 bases between. CDR1 SGHRS and CDR2 YFSETQ come from the germline V gene. The CDR3 spells CASSLFGGSGNTIYF. As DNA, the CDR3 is TGCGCCAGCAGCCTGTTCGGGGGCTCTGGAAACACCATATATTTT.

This clonotype was seen ten or more times. The chain is built from TRBV5-1 and TRBJ2-1, with D perhaps TRBD2 (5 bases). Germline V lookup: CDR1 SGHRS, CDR2 YFSETQ. Trimming pared 4 bases from V and 0 bases from J, leaving 11 bases between. The CDR3 sequence is 15 residues long. This CDR3 reads CASSAREPSYNEQFF. The CDR3 DNA is TGCGCCAGCAGCGCCCGGGAACCCTCCTACAATGAGCAGTTCTTC.

This clonotype was found many times. The rearrangement joins TRBV3-1 to TRBJ2-7, with 8 bases matching TRBD1. Trimming cost V 1 base and J 3 bases; bases outside gene matches: 5. Germline V CDR1 and CDR2: LGHDT, YNNKEL (reference sequence). The CDR3 consists of 15 residues. CDR3 residues: CASSQAPGQVYEQYF. The CDR3 coding sequence is TGTGCCAGCAGCCAAGCTCCGGGACAGGTCTACGAGCAGTACTTC.

This clonotype was observed many times. The chain uses TRBV11-2 and TRBJ2-7; tentatively, D is TRBD2 (5 bases). Germline CDR1 SGHAT, CDR2 FQNNGV. The CDR3 runs 16 residues. Trimming stripped 1 base from V and 0 bases from J, with 13 bases between. The CDR3 sequence is CASSLGRGQLSYEQYF. CDR3 coding DNA: TGTGCCAGCAGCTTAGGACGAGGGCAGCTCTCCTACGAGCAGTACTTC.

This clonotype was counted ten times or more. The V and J genes are TRBV29-1 and TRBJ1-2; no clear D. Trimming took 6 bases from V and 0 from J, leaving 17 bases between them. Germline CDR1 reads SQVTM; CDR2 reads ANQGSEA. The CDR3 has 15 amino acids. In nucleotides, the CDR3 is TGCAGCGTAGCCGCGCAGTCATCCTCTAACTATGGCTACACCTTC. Encoded protein: CSVAAQSSSNYGYTF. Supplemented by reference TRBV29-1 and TRBJ1-2, the full variable domain reads SAVISQKPSRDICQRGTSLTIQCQVDSQVTMMFWYRQQPGQSLTLIATANQGSEATYESGFVIDKFPISRPNLTFSTLTVSNMSPEDSSIYLCSVAAQSSSNYGYTFGSGTRLTVV.

This clonotype appeared many times. The genes are TRBV5-1 and TRBJ1-1, with D unresolved. V was shortened by 4 bases and J by 5 bases, with 18 bases between the two germline ends. Germline values: CDR1 SGHRS, CDR2 YFSETQ. This CDR3 is built from 15 residues. This chain's CDR3 is CASSQAPAVMTEAFF. The DNA of the CDR3 is TGCGCCAGCAGCCAGGCCCCGGCGGTGATGACTGAAGCTTTCTTT.